The T cell receptor (beta chain) under discussion was sequenced for a study of T cell responses to AZD1222 COVID-19 vaccine. The study, taken as a whole, reports: In the spike-specific TCR repertoire, nearly half reportedly target unmutated variant regions. Donors were chiefly white British, with a greater number of females, and clonal diversity was perhaps underestimated. Following two doses of AZD1222, Spike-specific TCR breadth and depth rose. Every sample of the repertoires postdated the peak T cell response.

The data were produced by immunoSEQ multiplex PCR, yet TCRdb's version contains in-frame clones alone and is incomplete. The data contain 150,000 to 200,000 clones, approximately 95% of them singletons. To note about this clone: Its antigen is undetermined.

Looked up from germline, CDR1 is SGHTA and CDR2 is FQGTGA. This CDR3 has 12 amino acids. The germline V and J ends were trimmed by 5 bases and 5 bases, with 10 bases remaining between them. The V call is TRBV7-3, the J call TRBJ2-7; TRBD1 is a possible D gene (6 bases). Specimen: peripheral blood, collected 28 days after the second dose of the MenACWY control vaccine. This sequence originates from an adult who received the MenACWY meningococcal vaccine as a control. CDR3 in amino acids: CASSLHRDEQYF. DNA of the CDR3: TGTGCCAGCAGCCTCCACAGGGACGAGCAGTACTTC.